Shown below are 6 T cell receptor beta chains from a single sample sequenced in a study of blood T cell repertoires in COVID-19. The protocol was immunoSEQ multiplex PCR, while the TCRdb copy is restricted to in-frame clones and leaves out a portion. The table lists roughly 300,000 clones, approximately 90% of them singletons, with about 2.2% in the top ten. The material sequenced was peripheral blood. All receptors derive from a woman aged 25 to 39 with COVID-19, enrolled during active disease.

This clone showed up just once. The gene calls are TRBV2 and TRBJ2-4; no clear D. V lost 1 base and J 4 bases, leaving 8 bases between the germline ends. Germline V gene data show CDR1 as SNHLY and CDR2 as FYNNEI. CDR3 length equals 14 residues. The DNA of the CDR3 is TGTGCCAGCAGTGAAGGTGGCAGAAAAAACATTCAGTACTTC. Protein product: CASSEGGRKNIQYF.

The chain recombines TRBV10-1 with TRBJ2-3, with 14 bases that match TRBD2. The germline V gene has CDR1 WNHNN and CDR2 SYGVQD (reference sequence). Trimming took 1 base from V and 6 from J; bases not matched to a gene: 6. The CDR3 extends over 17 amino acids. The chain's CDR3 is CASSEFGTSGSWDTQYF. CDR3 bases: TGCGCCAGCAGTGAGTTTGGGACTAGCGGGAGTTGGGATACGCAGTATTTT.

The rearrangement uses TRBV5-6 and TRBJ2-1, with 12 positions matching TRBD2. The germline CDR1 and CDR2 sequences are SGHDT and YYEEEE. This CDR3 is 18 amino acids long. With 3 bases clipped from V and 6 bases from J, the junction kept 13 bases outside the gene matches. As DNA, the CDR3 is TGTGCCAGCAGCTCCAGACGACTAGCGGGAGTCTCTCGCAATGAGCAGTTCTTC. Its translation is CASSSRRLAGVSRNEQFF.

The genes are TRBV12-5 and TRBJ1-4; D is unclear. There are 15 residues in the CDR3. Germline-derived CDR1 and CDR2 are LGHNT and FRNRAP. The V end lost 0 bases, the J end lost 4 bases, and 9 bases lay between the germline ends. DNA of the CDR3: TGTGCTAGTGGTTTGGTCCGCGGTGATAATGAAAAACTGTTTTTT. It encodes CASGLVRGDNEKLFF.

The rearrangement joins TRBV5-1 to TRBJ1-2, with a possible D match to TRBD1 (5 bases). This CDR3 spans 19 amino acids. The germline V gene encodes CDR1 SGHRS and CDR2 YFSETQ. V dropped 0 bases and J dropped 2 bases, with 23 bases sitting between them. The chain's CDR3 is CASSLDSRVSSNPNYGYTF. Here the CDR3 DNA reads TGCGCCAGCAGCTTGGATTCCAGGGTCTCCAGTAACCCCAACTATGGCTACACCTTC.

The CDR3 DNA follows: TGTGCCAGCAGCCAAGATCCAGGACAGGCTGGAAACACCATATATTTT. The encoded protein is CASSQDPGQAGNTIYF. This rearrangement joins TRBV4-2 to TRBJ1-3; TRBD1 agrees at 7 bases. This CDR3 is 16 amino acids long. The V gene's germline CDR1 is LGHNA and CDR2 YNFKEQ. V dropped 0 bases and J dropped 2; count of bases not matched to a gene: 4.